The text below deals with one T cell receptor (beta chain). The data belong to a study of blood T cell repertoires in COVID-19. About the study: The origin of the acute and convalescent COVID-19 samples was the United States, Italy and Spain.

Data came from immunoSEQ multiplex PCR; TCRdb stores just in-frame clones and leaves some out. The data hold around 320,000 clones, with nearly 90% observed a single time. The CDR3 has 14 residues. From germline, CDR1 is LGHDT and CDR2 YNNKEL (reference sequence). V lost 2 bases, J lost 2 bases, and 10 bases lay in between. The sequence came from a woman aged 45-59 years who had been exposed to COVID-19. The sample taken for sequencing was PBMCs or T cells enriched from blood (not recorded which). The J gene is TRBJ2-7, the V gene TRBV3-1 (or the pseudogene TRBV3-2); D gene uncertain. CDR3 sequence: CASSQFVSTYEQYF. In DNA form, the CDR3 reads TGTGCCAGCAGCCAATTCGTATCTACCTACGAGCAGTACTTC.